This T cell receptor beta chain came from a study of blood T cell repertoires in COVID-19. Source study methods: Counts of nucleated cells, estimated from reference gene primer amplification, were obtained. Measured with immunoSEQ multiplex PCR; TCRdb has only the in-frame clones, and not every one. V, J and clone size were drawn from that table, and D and trimming were deduced from the DNA. The sample yields 150,000 to 170,000 clones, approximately 85% seen once. This clone was counted only a few times. The same CDR3 can be traced to other DNA sequences in this sample. V was clipped by 6 bases and J by 4 bases, with 10 bases between them. CDR3 length: 13 amino acids. In germline, CDR1 is MNHEY, CDR2 SMNVEV (reference sequence). Followed longitudinally, the Seattle patients had been enrolled during active infection.

This receptor was identified in a man in his 60s with COVID-19, enrolled during active disease. The genes are TRBV27 and TRBJ1-5; D is uncertain. Sequenced: peripheral blood. The CDR3 nucleotides are TGTGCCAGCAGGCCGCTGGCTAATCAGCCCCAGCATTTT. This encodes CASRPLANQPQHF.